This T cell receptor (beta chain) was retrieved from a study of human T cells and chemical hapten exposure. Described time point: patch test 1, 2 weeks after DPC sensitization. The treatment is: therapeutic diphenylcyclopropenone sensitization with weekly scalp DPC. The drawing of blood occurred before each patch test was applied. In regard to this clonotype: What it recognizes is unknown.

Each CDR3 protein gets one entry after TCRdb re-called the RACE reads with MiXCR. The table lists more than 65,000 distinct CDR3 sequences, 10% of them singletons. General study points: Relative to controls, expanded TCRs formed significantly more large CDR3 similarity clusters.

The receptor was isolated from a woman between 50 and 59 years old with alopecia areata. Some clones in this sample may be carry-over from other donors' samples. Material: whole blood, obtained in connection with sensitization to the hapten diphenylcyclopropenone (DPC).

The CDR3 nucleotides read TGCAGCGCCGGACAGGGAACAGATACGCAGTATTTT. This codes for CSAGQGTDTQYF. V and J are TRBV29-1 and TRBJ2-3; 8 positions match TRBD1. The trim removed 7 bases at V and 3 bases at J, leaving 3 bases unmatched. Germline CDR1 SQVTM, CDR2 ANQGSEA. CDR3 length: 12 residues.